The next 25 T cell receptor beta chains were all read from a single sample in a study of T cell responses to AZD1222 COVID-19 vaccine. Libraries were prepared by immunoSEQ multiplex PCR; TCRdb keeps only in-frame clonotypes and omits some of them. In the table there are under 85,000 clones, around 90% of which are singletons. Sample: peripheral blood, taken on day 0 of AZD1222 vaccination. These receptors all come from an adult in good health.

The V and J genes are TRBV27 and TRBJ2-1, with 10 bases aligning to TRBD2. CDR1 MNHEY and CDR2 SMNVEV come from the germline V gene (reference sequence). V gave up 5 bases and J gave up 0 bases; unmatched junction bases: 13. The CDR3 totals 19 residues. This chain's CDR3 is CASSQSGRGPIGSYNEQFF. CDR3 nucleotides: TGTGCCAGCAGTCAAAGCGGGAGGGGGCCCATCGGCTCCTACAATGAGCAGTTCTTC.

The chain couples TRBV3-1 (or the pseudogene TRBV3-2) to TRBJ2-1, with 7 bases lining up with TRBD1. Losses at the gene ends were 4 bases for V and 2 bases for J; bases not matched to a gene: 8. CDR3 length: 16 amino acids. Germline CDR1 and CDR2: LGHDT and YNNKEL (reference sequence). The CDR3 DNA sequence: TGTGCCAGCAGCCGCCGAGACAGGGTCCCCTACAATGAGCAGTTCTTC. Protein: CASSRRDRVPYNEQFF.

The chain employs TRBV5-1 and TRBJ1-1; no reliable D call. CDR1 and CDR2 (germline): SGHRS, YFSETQ. This CDR3 is built from 16 residues. V was cut by 4 bases and J by 2 bases, with 18 bases left in between. CDR3 nucleotides: TGCGCCAGCAGCGTGGACGCTCATAGCGTTAACACTGAAGCTTTCTTT. Translation: CASSVDAHSVNTEAFF.

CDR3 protein: CASSRSWGEQYF. The CDR3 region has the DNA TGTGCCAGCAGCCGAAGTTGGGGGGAGCAGTACTTC. The chain joins TRBV14 to TRBJ2-7; D may be TRBD1 or TRBD2 (5 bases each). The CDR3 is 12 amino acids. Trimming left V 4 bases short and J 7 bases short, with 11 bases between. Germline lookup yields CDR1 SGHDN and CDR2 FVKESK.

The chain couples TRBV2 to TRBJ2-1; TRBD2 aligns across 16 bases. This CDR3 contains 13 residues. V was pared by 5 bases and J by 14 bases, with 3 bases of the junction left unmatched. Germline assignment: CDR1 SNHLY and CDR2 FYNNEI. Written as DNA, the CDR3 is TGTGCCAGCAGTCTGGGACTAGCGGGGGGGGAGTTCTTC. It encodes CASSLGLAGGEFF.

The chain has TRBV4-3 and TRBJ1-5; 7 bases align to TRBD1. Germline-derived CDR1 and CDR2 are LGHNA and YSLEER. The V gene end was trimmed by 4 bases and the J gene end by 7 bases; junction bases not matched to a gene: 10. The CDR3 loop spans 15 amino acids. CDR3 sequence: CASSPSWQGGQPQHF. The DNA for the CDR3 is TGCGCCAGCAGCCCTTCCTGGCAGGGGGGACAGCCCCAGCATTTT.

This clone has more than one count but fewer than ten. The chain has TRBV4-3 and TRBJ2-1, with D possibly matching TRBD2 (5 bases). Trimming left V 3 bases short and J 4 bases short, with 7 bases between. The CDR3 is made up of 13 amino acids. Germline V gene sequence: CDR1 LGHNA, CDR2 YSLEER. The CDR3 nucleotides are TGCGCCAGCAGCCAGGGAGCGTACAATGAGCAGTTCTTC. Translation: CASSQGAYNEQFF.

CDR3 amino acids: CASSQGGQASRRGYTF. The CDR3 DNA is TGTGCCAGCAGCCAAGGGGGACAGGCCTCCCGAAGAGGCTACACCTTC. The chain combines TRBV3-1 (or the pseudogene TRBV3-2) with TRBJ1-2; 8 bases are a match to TRBD1. CDR1 is LGHDT and CDR2 is YNNKEL in the germline V gene (reference sequence). The CDR3 consists of 16 residues. The V gene end was trimmed by 1 base and the J gene end by 8 bases; junction bases not matched to a gene: 12.

The gene calls are TRBV9 and TRBJ1-5, with TRBD1 matching over 8 bases. V was pared by 3 bases and J by 3 bases, with 5 bases of the junction left unmatched. This CDR3 is 15 amino acids long. The germline V gene encodes CDR1 SGDLS and CDR2 YYNGEE. The CDR3 DNA follows: TGTGCCAGCAGCGAGACAGGGGCCAACAATCAGCCCCAGCATTTT. It translates to CASSETGANNQPQHF.

V usage is TRBV6-5 and J usage is TRBJ2-1; D might be TRBD2 (6 bases). CDR1 is MNHEY and CDR2 is SVGAGI in the germline V gene. CDR3 length: 14 amino acids. The V end was cut by 0 bases, the J end by 12 bases, with 15 bases between. The CDR3 region has the DNA TGTGCCAGCAGTTACTCAATGGAGGGACGGGCGCAGTTCTTC. Amino acids: CASSYSMEGRAQFF.

The V gene is TRBV7-3, the J gene TRBJ2-1, with 7 bases that match TRBD2. Germline assignment: CDR1 SGHTA and CDR2 FQGTGA. The CDR3 extends over 16 amino acids. V gave up 3 bases and J gave up 4 bases; unmatched junction bases: 9. This CDR3 reads CASSLGGLVEYNEQFF. CDR3 nucleotide sequence: TGTGCCAGCAGCTTGGGAGGACTAGTGGAGTACAATGAGCAGTTCTTC.

The chain's CDR3 is CASSPPRALYGYTF. In DNA form, the CDR3 reads TGTGCCAGCAGCCCCCCCAGGGCCCTCTATGGCTACACCTTC. The chain employs TRBV5-6 and TRBJ1-2, with D maybe TRBD1 (5 bases). V was trimmed by 4 bases and J by 4 bases, leaving 14 bases between them. Germline CDR1 SGHDT, CDR2 YYEEEE. CDR3 length: 14 amino acids.

The V gene is TRBV6-5, the J gene TRBJ1-4; D remains unclear. Trimming took 2 bases from V and 5 from J, leaving 9 bases between them. The CDR3 sequence is 14 residues long. Germline-derived CDR1 and CDR2 are MNHEY and SVGAGI. DNA of the CDR3: TGTGCCAGCAGTTACGGGAACCAAAATGAAAAACTGTTTTTT. It codes for CASSYGNQNEKLFF.

The chain is built from TRBV7-6 and TRBJ2-7; D is unresolved. Germline V CDR1 and CDR2: SGHVS, FNYEAQ. Trimming left V 5 bases short and J 4 bases short, with 18 bases between. The CDR3 has 15 amino acids. CDR3 bases: TGTGCCAGCAGCCCCACCTTTAGGTCTCTGTACGAGCAGTACTTC. Its protein is CASSPTFRSLYEQYF.

The V and J genes are TRBV4-2 and TRBJ2-3; 7 bases are shared with TRBD1. The trim removed 1 base at V and 0 bases at J, leaving 7 bases unmatched. This CDR3 comprises 17 residues. The germline V gene encodes CDR1 LGHNA and CDR2 YNFKEQ. Written as DNA, the CDR3 is TGTGCCAGCAGCCAAGCCCCCACAGGGGCTAGCACAGATACGCAGTATTTT. It translates to CASSQAPTGASTDTQYF.

This chain connects TRBV29-1 to TRBJ2-5, with TRBD1 matching 7 bases. Germline V gene data show CDR1 as SQVTM and CDR2 as ANQGSEA. The CDR3 runs to 12 residues. J lost 2 bases, V lost 6 bases, and 3 bases had no gene match. Here the CDR3 reads CSVGQTQETQYF. DNA for the CDR3: TGCAGCGTGGGACAGACACAAGAGACCCAGTACTTC.

This clone was found once. This rearrangement joins TRBV12-5 to TRBJ2-4, with unresolved D. Germline lookup yields CDR1 LGHNT and CDR2 FRNRAP. The germline V and J ends were trimmed by 5 bases and 4 bases, with 9 bases remaining between them. This CDR3 contains 13 residues. DNA of the CDR3: TGTGCTAGTGGTGGCGGACGGAAAAACATTCAGTACTTC. This gives the protein CASGGGRKNIQYF.

This clone was counted only a few times. This CDR3 reads CASSLGGTGNTIYF. The DNA of the CDR3 is TGTGCCAGCAGCTTAGGGGGAACCGGAAACACCATATATTTT. The chain carries TRBV7-2 and TRBJ1-3; D is ambiguous. This CDR3 has 14 amino acids. Germline values: CDR1 SGHTA, CDR2 FQGNSA. Trimming stripped 1 base from V and 4 bases from J, with 8 bases between. The whole variable domain, remainder taken from reference TRBV7-2 and TRBJ1-3, is GAGVSQSPSNKVTEKGKDVELRCDPISGHTALYWYRQSLGQGLEFLIYFQGNSAPDKSGLPSDRFSAERTGGSVSTLTIQRTQQEDSAVYLCASSLGGTGNTIYFGEGSWLTVV.

The J gene is TRBJ2-3, the V gene TRBV7-9; no clear D gene. The V end lost 5 bases, the J end lost 5 bases, and 14 bases lay between the germline ends. The CDR3 spans 14 residues. Germline assignment: CDR1 SEHNR and CDR2 FQNEAQ (reference sequence). The CDR3 loop reads CASSPLGTGDTQYF. CDR3 coding DNA: TGTGCCAGCAGCCCCCTGGGTACGGGAGATACGCAGTATTTT.

This chain uses TRBV12-3 or TRBV12-4 with TRBJ1-2; no reliable D call. The CDR3 loop spans 12 amino acids. V lost 6 bases and J 5 bases, leaving 10 bases between the germline ends. This CDR3 is CASSPNRYGYTF. CDR3 in DNA: TGTGCCAGCAGCCCCAATCGGTATGGCTACACCTTC.

A word on this clone: Other nucleotide sequences in the sample specify the same CDR3. The V call is TRBV24-1, the J call TRBJ1-5; D ambiguous. Germline V gene lookup returns CDR1 KGHDR and CDR2 SFDVKD. Between the trimmed V and J ends, which lost 6 bases and 2 bases, there was a span of 7 bases. There are 13 residues in the CDR3. In DNA, the CDR3 is TGTGCCACCAGTCGAGGTGGCAATCAGCCCCAGCATTTT. The encoded protein is CATSRGGNQPQHF.

The V and J genes are TRBV7-7 and TRBJ2-1, with 7 bases matching TRBD2. The CDR3 loop spans 12 amino acids. Germline CDR1 is SSHAT and CDR2 is FNYEAQ (reference sequence). Unmatched junction bases numbered 2, after V lost 3 bases and J lost 9 bases. The CDR3 sequence: CASSLGEGEQFF. CDR3 bases: TGTGCCAGCAGCTTGGGGGAGGGTGAGCAGTTCTTC.

The chain has TRBV20-1 and TRBJ1-2; D gene ambiguous. Germline CDR1 reads DFQATT; CDR2 reads SNEGSKA (reference sequence). CDR3 length: 11 residues. V was clipped by 3 bases and J by 12 bases, with 14 bases between them. The CDR3 DNA sequence: TGCAGTGCTAGCTCCGGGGTTCTTAACACCTTC. Translation: CSASSGVLNTF.

The genes are TRBV30 and TRBJ2-5; the D gene is possibly TRBD1 (6 bases). V was cut by 1 base and J by 5 bases, with 17 bases left in between. The CDR3 runs 15 residues. Germline CDR1 is GTSNPN and CDR2 is SVGIG (reference sequence). The CDR3 loop is CAWSGGTGPGETQYF. CDR3 nucleotide sequence: TGTGCCTGGAGTGGGGGAACAGGGCCTGGCGAGACCCAGTACTTC.

This clone was recorded only once. The rearrangement joins TRBV29-1 to TRBJ2-2; TRBD2 matches at 14 bases. V gave up 4 bases and J gave up 1 base; unmatched junction bases: 14. The CDR3 totals 20 residues. Germline assignment: CDR1 SQVTM and CDR2 ANQGSEA. DNA for the CDR3: TGCAGCGTTGGGGTCAGGGGGTCTGGACTAGCGGGAGGGAACACCGGGGAGCTGTTTTTT. This translates into CSVGVRGSGLAGGNTGELFF.